Given below is one TCR beta chain in context. This record belongs to a study of technical replicates of blood from a handful of donors. Germline V gene sequence: CDR1 SGHNT, CDR2 YYREEE (reference sequence). The CDR3 is 13 amino acids. V gave up 2 bases and J gave up 3 bases, with 8 bases separating them. The method was immunoSEQ multiplex PCR; TCRdb's version includes in-frame clones alone and lacks a portion of them. This table holds more than 70,000 clones, 90% to 98% found once. This receptor was taken from a human donor in good health. The genes are TRBV5-4 and TRBJ2-5; D is perhaps TRBD1 (6 bases). Sequencing input: T cells isolated from PBMCs. The CDR3 region has the DNA TGTGCCAGCAGCTTCCGGGACAAAGAGACCCAGTACTTC. Translating it yields CASSFRDKETQYF. The full variable domain, completed using reference TRBV5-4 and TRBJ2-5, is ETGVTQSPTHLIKTRGQQVTLRCSSQSGHNTVSWYQQALGQGPQFIFQYYREEENGRGNFPPRFSGLQFPNYSSELNVNALELDDSALYLCASSFRDKETQYFGPGTRLLVL.